In this sample, the clone carrying this T cell receptor (beta chain) turned up a few times. The CDR3 extends over 14 amino acids. The germline gives CDR1 MGHDK, CDR2 SYGVNS. Trimming cost V 3 bases and J 4 bases, with 10 bases left between them. This entry comes from a study of human T cells and chemical hapten exposure. Whole-study context: In the sensitization step, 2% DPC was placed on roughly 2 cm by roughly 2 cm of upper inner arm skin. Read at 6 days, the patch tests placed 0.01% DPC on the upper back.

Time point in this sample: patch test 2, 6 weeks after DPC sensitization. Stated treatment: therapeutic diphenylcyclopropenone sensitization with weekly scalp DPC. At patch-test visits, sampling came before the patch test. The authors extracted total RNA from unfractionated whole blood. TCRdb reprocessed the RACE reads with MiXCR, giving one entry per CDR3 protein. Of tens of thousands of distinct CDR3 sequences listed, 6.5% to 10% are singletons. Sample: whole blood, taken in connection with sensitization to the hapten diphenylcyclopropenone (DPC). The V call is TRBV25-1, the J call TRBJ1-5; D gene unclear. The TCR sequence derives from a woman aged 50 to 60 with alopecia areata. Some clones in this sample may be carry-over from other donors' samples. CDR3 sequence (DNA): TGTGCCAGCAGTGATTTAGGGCTTAATCAGCCCCAGCATTTT. Its translation is CASSDLGLNQPQHF. Complete variable domain (other parts from reference TRBV25-1 and TRBJ1-5): EADIYQTPRYLVIGTGKKITLECSQTMGHDKMYWYQQDPGMELHLIHYSYGVNSTEKGDLSSESTVSRIRTEHFPLTLESARPSHTSQYLCASSDLGLNQPQHFGDGTRLSIL.